This TCR beta chain was observed in a study of T cell responses to AZD1222 COVID-19 vaccine. Germline loops: CDR1 MNHEY, CDR2 SMNVEV (reference sequence). V lost 2 bases and J lost 2, with 19 bases in between. The CDR3 has 17 residues. Sequencing used immunoSEQ multiplex PCR; TCRdb keeps in-frame clones, though not all of them. This table has about 170,000 clones, over 85% appearing once. The rearrangement links TRBV27 to TRBJ2-7, with D possibly being TRBD2 (6 bases). The material sequenced was peripheral blood, taken on day 0 of AZD1222 vaccination. The source of this sequence is an adult in good health. The CDR3 region has the DNA TGTGCCAGCAGTTTAGGGGGGTCGGGAAGGTGGGCCTACGAGCAGTACTTC. Amino acid sequence: CASSLGGSGRWAYEQYF.